These 21 T cell receptor beta chains originate from one sample sequenced in a study of shared clonotypes between healthy human individuals. Using immunoSEQ multiplex PCR, the repertoire was profiled, and TCRdb retains in-frame clones only, with some absent. The table has roughly 500,000 clones, over 65% seen once; the top ten hold 10% to 15%. Sequenced material: PBMCs. The receptor set was obtained from a woman in her forties in good health. Some clones in this sample may be carry-over from other donors' samples.

This chain connects TRBV28 to TRBJ2-7; D is possibly TRBD1 (8 bases). Germline lookup yields CDR1 MDHEN and CDR2 SYDVKM. V gave up 7 bases and J gave up 5 bases, with 18 bases separating them. The CDR3 consists of 14 residues. As DNA, the CDR3 is TGTGCCAGCAAGGGGGGGACAGGCGGCCACGAGCAGTACTTC. It is translated as CASKGGTGGHEQYF. The variable domain in full, completed from reference TRBV28 and TRBJ2-7, reads DVKVTQSSRYLVKRTGEKVFLECVQDMDHENMFWYRQDPGLGLRLIYFSYDVKMKEKGDIPEGYSVSREKKERFSLILESASTNQTSMYLCASKGGTGGHEQYFGPGTRLTVT.

This chain links TRBV7-9 with TRBJ1-1; no clear D gene. Trimming took off 2 bases at V and 0 bases at J, with 10 bases between the two ends. Germline assignment: CDR1 SEHNR and CDR2 FQNEAQ (reference sequence). The CDR3 has 15 residues. In nucleotides, the CDR3 is TGTGCCAGCAGCTTAATGCCGCGAATGAACACTGAAGCTTTCTTT. Protein product: CASSLMPRMNTEAFF.

This chain connects TRBV9 to TRBJ2-2, with 9 bases lining up with TRBD1. With V trimmed by 2 bases and J by 2 bases, 1 base remained unmatched. Germline CDR1 reads SGDLS; CDR2 reads YYNGEE. This CDR3 spans 15 amino acids. The CDR3 DNA reads as TGTGCCAGCAGCGTCACAGGGGGCAACACCGGGGAGCTGTTTTTT. It yields the protein CASSVTGGNTGELFF.

V usage is TRBV27 and J usage is TRBJ2-6, with D maybe TRBD1 (6 bases). The CDR3 spans 17 residues. V lost 1 base and J 4 bases, leaving 14 bases between the germline ends. In germline, CDR1 is MNHEY, CDR2 SMNVEV (reference sequence). DNA of the CDR3: TGTGCCAGCAGTTTATTTTTGGGGGCGGGCGGGGCCAACGTCCTGACTTTC. This gives the protein CASSLFLGAGGANVLTF.

The V and J genes are TRBV19 and TRBJ2-1, with D perhaps given as TRBD1 or TRBD2 (6 bases each). This CDR3 has 15 amino acids. V was cut by 1 base and J by 6 bases, with 13 bases left in between. Germline V gene sequence: CDR1 LNHDA, CDR2 SQIVND (reference sequence). CDR3 sequence: CASSIVGGRSNEQFF. In DNA form, the CDR3 reads TGTGCCAGTAGTATAGTCGGGGGCCGAAGCAATGAGCAGTTCTTC.

This chain connects TRBV27 to TRBJ2-1, with D perhaps being TRBD1 or TRBD2 (5 bases each). V was cut by 2 bases and J by 7 bases, with 9 bases left in between. Germline values: CDR1 MNHEY, CDR2 SMNVEV (reference sequence). CDR3 size: 13 residues. CDR3 DNA sequence: TGTGCCAGCAGTTTAGGGGGTTGGAATGAGCAGTTCTTC. It encodes CASSLGGWNEQFF.

The chain carries TRBV6-1 and TRBJ1-4, with TRBD1 matching 10 bases. The CDR3 is 15 residues long. Trimming removed 8 bases from V and 7 bases from J; junction bases left unmatched: 10. Germline V CDR1 and CDR2: MNHNS, SASEGT. The CDR3 region has the DNA TGTGCCAGCGGCCTCGGACAGGGGGGAAGTGAAAAACTGTTTTTT. Residues: CASGLGQGGSEKLFF.

This clone has only one observation. The chain recombines TRBV2 with TRBJ2-5, with a possible D match to TRBD1 (6 bases). V lost 7 bases to trimming and J lost 4 bases, with 22 bases between them. This CDR3 contains 16 residues. Per germline, CDR1 SNHLY and CDR2 FYNNEI. CDR3 amino acids: CASNLGGGERGETQYF. CDR3 DNA: TGTGCCAGCAACCTCGGTGGGGGCGAGAGAGGAGAGACCCAGTACTTC.

The rearrangement uses TRBV29-1 and TRBJ1-5, with TRBD1 as a possible D gene (6 bases). This CDR3 is built from 13 residues. Germline-derived CDR1 and CDR2 are SQVTM and ANQGSEA. Trimming cost V 4 bases and J 7 bases, with 14 bases left between them. The CDR3 spells CSVALTGMQPQHF. The CDR3 DNA is TGCAGCGTTGCCCTAACAGGGATGCAGCCCCAGCATTTT.

The genes are TRBV28 and TRBJ1-6; no definite D call. The germline V and J ends were trimmed by 5 bases and 8 bases, with 16 bases remaining between them. The length of the CDR3 is 15 residues. CDR1 and CDR2 (germline): MDHEN, SYDVKM. CDR3 residues: CASSPPENRYSPLHF. CDR3 coding DNA: TGTGCCAGCAGTCCGCCGGAGAATAGATATTCACCCCTCCACTTT.

This clone was recorded a few times. This CDR3 reads CASRQGTGWGQPQHF. CDR3 coding DNA: TGTGCCAGCAGGCAAGGGACAGGGTGGGGTCAGCCCCAGCATTTT. This chain uses TRBV27 with TRBJ1-5; 9 bases are a match to TRBD1. This CDR3 comprises 15 residues. CDR1 and CDR2 (germline): MNHEY, SMNVEV (reference sequence). V shed 6 bases and J 6 bases; nucleotides not matched to a gene: 9.

The chain is built from TRBV30 and TRBJ2-2; perhaps TRBD1 as D (6 bases). V dropped 2 bases and J dropped 6 bases, with 10 bases sitting between them. The CDR3 runs 13 residues. The germline V gene has CDR1 GTSNPN and CDR2 SVGIG (reference sequence). The DNA for the CDR3 is TGTGCCTGGAGTTACCAGGGGTCCGGGGAGCTGTTTTTT. Translation: CAWSYQGSGELFF.

This clone was seen a few times. The chain links TRBV6-5 to TRBJ2-3, with unresolved D. Trimming removed 5 bases from V and 10 bases from J, with 13 bases in between. This CDR3 region has 12 residues. Germline CDR1 reads MNHEY; CDR2 reads SVGAGI. The CDR3 DNA reads TGTGCCAGCAGTCCGGGCGGTGGGGCGCAGTATTTT. Translation: CASSPGGGAQYF.

This clone was picked up one time. The CDR3 coding sequence is TGTGCCTGGAGTGTGGCTGGGGATGGTTGCCCTAATGAAAAACTGTTTTTT. Encoded protein: CAWSVAGDGCPNEKLFF. The J gene is TRBJ1-4, the V gene TRBV30; D is unresolved. CDR1 and CDR2 from the germline V gene are GTSNPN and SVGIG (reference sequence). The CDR3 contains 17 residues. V lost 0 bases and J 3 bases, leaving 17 bases between the germline ends.

The V and J genes are TRBV29-1 and TRBJ2-1, with D perhaps matching TRBD2 (6 bases). V shed 6 bases and J shed 0 bases, with 12 bases lying between them. The CDR3 consists of 14 residues. Germline CDR1 and CDR2: SQVTM and ANQGSEA. As DNA, the CDR3 is TGCAGCGTGGGGGGACTGAACTCCTACAATGAGCAGTTCTTC. Translating it yields CSVGGLNSYNEQFF.

This clone was seen a handful of times. The chain couples TRBV5-1 to TRBJ1-4; D is unresolved. Germline CDR1 is SGHRS and CDR2 is YFSETQ. Trimming cost V 4 bases and J 3 bases, with 10 bases left between them. CDR3 size: 14 residues. The CDR3 DNA reads as TGCGCCAGCAGCCCCGCAGGTTCTAATGAAAAACTGTTTTTT. Translating gives CASSPAGSNEKLFF. Looking up the rest from reference TRBV5-1 and TRBJ1-4 gives the full variable domain: KAGVTQTPRYLIKTRGQQVTLSCSPISGHRSVSWYQQTPGQGLQFLFEYFSETQRNKGNFPGRFSGRQFSNSRSEMNVSTLELGDSALYLCASSPAGSNEKLFFGSGTQLSVL.

The rearrangement uses TRBV19 and TRBJ2-1; 13 bases align to TRBD2. This CDR3 has 15 amino acids. CDR1 LNHDA and CDR2 SQIVND come from the germline V gene (reference sequence). The junction had 8 bases not matched to a gene; V was cut back by 6 bases and J by 9 bases. In DNA, the CDR3 is TGTGCCAGTAGCTCCGGGACTAGCGGGATTGGTGAGCAGTTCTTC. This sequence encodes CASSSGTSGIGEQFF.

CDR3 region: CAISESVFDLGTVRAFF. The CDR3 DNA reads TGTGCCATCAGTGAGTCGGTATTCGATTTGGGGACAGTAAGAGCTTTCTTT. The chain is built from TRBV10-3 and TRBJ1-1; TRBD1 matches 7 bases. Germline V gives CDR1 ENHRY, CDR2 SYGVKD. J gave up 10 bases and V 0 bases, and 17 bases lay outside the gene matches. The CDR3 length is 17 residues.

The chain recombines TRBV28 with TRBJ1-2, with TRBD1 matching 8 bases. The trim removed 6 bases at V and 8 bases at J, leaving 11 bases unmatched. The CDR3 loop spans 14 amino acids. Per the germline V gene, CDR1 is MDHEN and CDR2 is SYDVKM. As DNA, the CDR3 is TGTGCCAGCAGGACGGCAACAACAGGGGGAGGCTACACCTTC. Protein sequence: CASRTATTGGGYTF.

This clone showed up just a few times. V gene TRBV2 combines with J gene TRBJ1-4; 8 positions match TRBD1. With 4 bases clipped from V and 8 bases from J, the junction kept 3 bases outside the gene matches. The germline V gene has CDR1 SNHLY and CDR2 FYNNEI. This CDR3 has 13 residues. The CDR3 region is CASSGTGKEKLFF. CDR3 sequence (DNA): TGTGCCAGCAGTGGGACAGGGAAAGAAAAACTGTTTTTT.

The V and J genes are TRBV4-1 and TRBJ2-7; tentative D call: TRBD2 (6 bases). Germline loops: CDR1 MGHRA, CDR2 YSYEKL. Trimming pared 0 bases from V and 3 bases from J, leaving 15 bases between. The CDR3 loop spans 16 amino acids. CDR3 bases: TGCGCCAGCAGCCAAGAACACCGGGAGTTGGACTACGAGCAGTACTTC. This encodes CASSQEHRELDYEQYF.